The next 24 T cell receptor beta chains were all read from a single sample in a study of cytomegalovirus exposure and HLA in healthy donors. The PCR used 60 Vbeta and 13 Jbeta primers. Here immunoSEQ multiplex PCR was the method, and the copy in TCRdb shows in-frame clones only, minus some. This sample contains approximately 120,000 clones. Material: PBMCs. The receptors were sampled from a woman aged 55 to 70 in good health and CMV-seronegative.

The chain carries TRBV18 and TRBJ1-1, with TRBD1 matching 9 bases. In germline, CDR1 is KGHSH, CDR2 LQKENI. With 2 bases clipped from V and 5 bases from J, the junction kept 6 bases outside the gene matches. This CDR3 comprises 15 residues. The CDR3: CASSPRTGAWTEAFF. The CDR3 DNA is TGTGCCAGCTCACCAAGGACAGGGGCTTGGACTGAAGCTTTCTTT. Together with reference TRBV18 and TRBJ1-1, the CDR3 gives the full variable domain: NAGVMQNPRHLVRRRGQEARLRCSPMKGHSHVYWYRQLPEEGLKFMVYLQKENIIDESGMPKERFSAEFPKEGPSILRIQQVVRGDSAAYFCASSPRTGAWTEAFFGQGTRLTVV.

This chain uses TRBV2 with TRBJ2-1; D is possibly TRBD1 (7 bases). CDR1 SNHLY and CDR2 FYNNEI come from the germline V gene. The CDR3 is 13 residues long. CDR3 amino acids: CATGEDPYNEQFF. CDR3 nucleotides: TGTGCAACAGGGGAGGACCCCTACAATGAGCAGTTCTTC.

The chain is built from TRBV28 and TRBJ2-7; 8 bases line up with TRBD2. The CDR3 runs to 19 residues. CDR1 is MDHEN, CDR2 SYDVKM, per germline. Trimming removed 4 bases from V and 5 bases from J; junction bases left unmatched: 22. The CDR3 reads CASSSITPRGSGSIHEQYF. In DNA form, the CDR3 reads TGTGCCAGCAGTTCGATTACCCCTCGTGGCAGCGGGAGTATCCACGAGCAGTACTTC. The whole variable domain, filled in from reference TRBV28 and TRBJ2-7, reads DVKVTQSSRYLVKRTGEKVFLECVQDMDHENMFWYRQDPGLGLRLIYFSYDVKMKEKGDIPEGYSVSREKKERFSLILESASTNQTSMYLCASSSITPRGSGSIHEQYFGPGTRLTVT.

This chain connects TRBV11-3 to TRBJ2-5, with D tentatively TRBD1 (5 bases). The CDR3 sequence is 15 residues long. CDR1 SGHNT and CDR2 YENEEA come from the germline V gene. V was cut by 2 bases and J by 4 bases, with 14 bases left in between. CDR3 loop: CASSLYGAGGETQYF. CDR3 in DNA: TGTGCCAGCAGCTTATATGGGGCCGGCGGAGAGACCCAGTACTTC.

This rearrangement joins TRBV4-1 to TRBJ1-2, with 10 nucleotides matching TRBD1. The CDR3 totals 14 residues. Germline V gives CDR1 MGHRA, CDR2 YSYEKL. V dropped 2 bases and J dropped 6; count of bases not matched to a gene: 3. The CDR3 protein is CASSQPGQGNGYTF. The CDR3 DNA reads as TGCGCCAGCAGCCAACCGGGACAGGGGAATGGCTACACCTTC.

The chain links TRBV4-1 to TRBJ1-5; 7 positions match TRBD1. Looked up from germline, CDR1 is MGHRA and CDR2 is YSYEKL. The CDR3 loop spans 15 amino acids. The ends lost 1 base at V and 0 bases at J; junction bases unmatched: 0. The CDR3 loop is CASSQAGGSNQPQHF. The CDR3 DNA reads as TGCGCCAGCAGCCAAGCAGGGGGTAGCAATCAGCCCCAGCATTTT.

The chain employs TRBV9 and TRBJ1-4, with a weak D call TRBD1 (5 bases). In germline, CDR1 is SGDLS, CDR2 YYNGEE. Trimming left V 4 bases short and J 4 bases short, with 11 bases between. CDR3 length: 14 amino acids. The DNA of the CDR3 is TGTGCCAGCAGCACAGACAGTTATAATGAAAAACTGTTTTTT. It is translated as CASSTDSYNEKLFF.

The chain combines TRBV14 with TRBJ2-7; 9 positions match TRBD1. V shed 0 bases, J shed 5 bases, and the junction held 5 bases outside the gene matches. CDR3 length: 15 amino acids. Germline CDR1 is SGHDN and CDR2 is FVKESK. The CDR3 here is CASSQDWTGVDEQYF. In nucleotides, the CDR3 is TGTGCCAGCAGCCAAGACTGGACAGGGGTGGACGAGCAGTACTTC.

This rearrangement joins TRBV4-2 to TRBJ2-3; D perhaps matches TRBD1 (5 bases). The V and J ends lost 0 bases and 7 bases respectively, with 14 bases between them. The CDR3 covers 15 residues. Germline assignment: CDR1 LGHNA and CDR2 YNFKEQ. CDR3 sequence (DNA): TGTGCCAGCAGCCAAGATAGGGGCCAGTCGAATACGCAGTATTTT. It codes for CASSQDRGQSNTQYF.

The rearrangement joins TRBV11-3 to TRBJ2-1; possibly TRBD2 for D (7 bases). The germline V gene encodes CDR1 SGHNT and CDR2 YENEEA. The length of the CDR3 is 16 residues. V lost 1 base, J lost 0 bases, and 10 bases lay in between. The DNA for the CDR3 is TGTGCCAGCAGCTTAGGCGGGGGCGTCTCCTACAATGAGCAGTTCTTC. As protein: CASSLGGGVSYNEQFF.

The chain links TRBV13 to TRBJ1-1; D uncertain. Trimming pared 4 bases from V and 5 bases from J, leaving 17 bases between. This CDR3 comprises 15 residues. The germline V gene encodes CDR1 PRHDT and CDR2 FYEKMQ (reference sequence). DNA of the CDR3: TGTGCCAGCAGCTCAGGAAACGGGTTGAGGACTGAAGCTTTCTTT. It codes for CASSSGNGLRTEAFF. Drawing the rest from reference TRBV13 and TRBJ1-1, the complete variable domain is AAGVIQSPRHLIKEKRETATLKCYPIPRHDTVYWYQQGPGQDPQFLISFYEKMQSDKGSIPDRFSAQQFSDYHSELNMSSLELGDSALYFCASSSGNGLRTEAFFGQGTRLTVV.

V and J are TRBV28 and TRBJ2-7; TRBD2 matches 9 bases. Germline V gene data show CDR1 as MDHEN and CDR2 as SYDVKM. This CDR3 has 16 residues. V was pared by 1 base and J by 2 bases, with 6 bases of the junction left unmatched. Here the CDR3 reads CASSLLASGTTYEQYF. For the CDR3, the DNA is TGTGCCAGCAGTTTATTGGCTAGCGGGACAACCTACGAGCAGTACTTC.

The rearrangement uses TRBV27 and TRBJ2-1; TRBD1 aligns across 7 bases. Trimming took 3 bases from V and 7 from J; bases not matched to a gene: 6. Germline V CDR1 and CDR2: MNHEY, SMNVEV (reference sequence). The CDR3 runs to 14 residues. The CDR3 loop is CASSFTGVGNEQFF. CDR3 bases: TGTGCCAGCAGTTTCACAGGGGTGGGGAATGAGCAGTTCTTC.

This chain connects TRBV2 to TRBJ1-5, with 10 nucleotides matching TRBD1. Germline loops: CDR1 SNHLY, CDR2 FYNNEI. The CDR3 extends over 15 amino acids. Trimming cost V 6 bases and J 4 bases; bases outside gene matches: 6. The CDR3 sequence: CASSGGQGMNQPQHF. The CDR3 nucleotides are TGTGCCAGCAGCGGGGGACAGGGGATGAATCAGCCCCAGCATTTT.

The chain links TRBV5-1 to TRBJ1-2, with D possibly TRBD1 on 5 matching bases. This CDR3 region has 14 residues. Germline values: CDR1 SGHRS, CDR2 YFSETQ. V lost 4 bases and J 2 bases, leaving 12 bases between the germline ends. The CDR3 loop is CASSQGRRNYGYTF. The CDR3 nucleotides are TGCGCCAGCAGCCAGGGCCGAAGGAACTATGGCTACACCTTC.

This chain connects TRBV27 to TRBJ2-5; TRBD2 agrees at 7 bases. This CDR3 contains 14 residues. The junction had 4 bases not matched to a gene; V was cut back by 2 bases and J by 4 bases. Germline CDR1 reads MNHEY; CDR2 reads SMNVEV (reference sequence). The CDR3 nucleotides read TGTGCCAGCAGTTTAATTGGGGAGGGAGAGACCCAGTACTTC. Its translation is CASSLIGEGETQYF.

The chain recombines TRBV5-8 with TRBJ2-1; weak D call: TRBD1 (6 bases). CDR3 length: 18 residues. Germline assignment: CDR1 SGHTS and CDR2 YDEGEE. V lost 5 bases and J 5 bases, leaving 26 bases between the germline ends. The CDR3 DNA reads TGTGCCAGCAGGGATGAGCGACCGTTAGGGGGACCCAACAATGAGCAGTTCTTC. Translating gives CASRDERPLGGPNNEQFF.

The rearrangement links TRBV5-1 to TRBJ2-5; 8 bases are a match to TRBD2. The CDR3 covers 18 residues. The J segment lost 2 bases and the V segment lost 1 base, leaving 13 bases of the junction unmatched. From germline, CDR1 is SGHRS and CDR2 YFSETQ. CDR3 bases: TGCGCCAGCAGCTTGTATGAGATTGGCGGGGGGTTTCAAGAGACCCAGTACTTC. Protein: CASSLYEIGGGFQETQYF.

The chain joins TRBV28 to TRBJ2-7; 7 bases line up with TRBD2. The V gene's germline CDR1 is MDHEN and CDR2 SYDVKM. The CDR3 has 17 residues. V dropped 8 bases and J dropped 4; count of bases not matched to a gene: 20. As DNA, the CDR3 is TGTGCCAGCTACAGTTCAGGTGGTGGGGGGGTCGGATACGAGCAGTACTTC. Its protein is CASYSSGGGGVGYEQYF.

CDR3 amino acids: CASSQELAGALVVHEQYF. The CDR3 DNA is TGTGCCAGCAGCCAGGAATTAGCGGGAGCCCTCGTCGTCCACGAGCAGTACTTC. The chain employs TRBV4-2 and TRBJ2-7; TRBD2 matches at 9 bases. The CDR3 totals 18 residues. V gave up 3 bases and J gave up 5 bases; unmatched junction bases: 17. Germline CDR1 reads LGHNA; CDR2 reads YNFKEQ.

The chain couples TRBV15 to TRBJ2-3; D perhaps matches TRBD2 (6 bases). Trimming pared 0 bases from V and 4 bases from J, leaving 11 bases between. CDR3 length: 15 residues. The germline V gene encodes CDR1 LNHNV and CDR2 YYDKDF (reference sequence). The CDR3 bases are TGTGCCACCAGCAGAGATAAAGGGAGGCCAGATACGCAGTATTTT. It codes for CATSRDKGRPDTQYF.

The chain has TRBV19 and TRBJ1-5, with a tentative D call TRBD1 (5 bases). The CDR3 covers 13 residues. The germline gives CDR1 LNHDA, CDR2 SQIVND (reference sequence). V was pared by 3 bases and J by 8 bases, with 11 bases between. CDR3 sequence: CASSIGLGEPQHF. The CDR3 DNA is TGTGCCAGTAGTATCGGGTTAGGGGAGCCCCAGCATTTT.

This chain connects TRBV29-1 to TRBJ2-1; D remains unclear. This CDR3 contains 14 residues. The germline V gene encodes CDR1 SQVTM and CDR2 ANQGSEA. Trimming removed 0 bases at V and 5 bases at J, with 11 bases between. In nucleotides, the CDR3 is TGCAGCGTTGAAGATCTTCCCAGGAACAATGAGCAGTTCTTC. Encoded protein: CSVEDLPRNNEQFF.

The J gene is TRBJ1-2, the V gene TRBV15; TRBD1 matches at 8 bases. The V and J ends lost 4 bases and 4 bases, in that order; junction bases with no gene match: 2. This CDR3 contains 13 residues. Germline loops: CDR1 LNHNV, CDR2 YYDKDF (reference sequence). The CDR3 is CATSTDRGYGYTF. CDR3 bases: TGTGCCACCAGCACCGACAGGGGCTATGGCTACACCTTC.